The rows below give T cell receptor beta chains drawn from one sample of a study of T cell changes during pregnancy in multiple sclerosis. The repertoire was sequenced with immunoSEQ multiplex PCR; TCRdb's copy has only in-frame clones and lacks some. The table has some 60,000 clones, 80% to 95% seen once. The sequencing used peripheral blood, collected in the second trimester of pregnancy. The receptor set was obtained from a female donor in good health, enrolled as a control in a pregnancy study. Each CDR3 is given with its conserved first and last residue. Each record gives: clone size, J gene, V gene, D gene, CDR3 length, CDR3 DNA, CDR3 protein. A D gene is named only where the DNA matches it firmly. Clone sizes are given selectively: once, few, many, or a class where the clone is expanded.

clone size: few
J gene: TRBJ2-2
V gene: TRBV6-4
D gene: TRBD2
CDR3 length: 14
CDR3 DNA: TGTGCCAGCAGTGAGCGGGGGGGCACCGGGGAGCTGTTTTTT
CDR3 protein: CASSERGGTGELFF

clone size: NA
J gene: TRBJ2-1
V gene: TRBV10-3
D gene: TRBD1
CDR3 length: 13
CDR3 DNA: TGCGTGGTACGGGGACAGGTAGTAAGTGAGCAGTTCTTC
CDR3 protein: CVVRGQVVSEQFF

clone size: NA
J gene: TRBJ2-1
V gene: TRBV28
D gene: TRBD1
CDR3 length: 15
CDR3 DNA: TGTGCCTGCTTTCGGGGGGACAGGGTGAACAATGAGCAGTTCTTC
CDR3 protein: CACFRGDRVNNEQFF

clone size: NA
J gene: TRBJ2-7
V gene: TRBV5-5
D gene: TRBD1
CDR3 length: 15
CDR3 DNA: TGTGCCAGCAGCTTGACAGGGGGCCAGGGGTACGAGCAGTACTTC
CDR3 protein: CASSLTGGQGYEQYF

clone size: NA
J gene: TRBJ2-1
V gene: TRBV7-2
D gene: NA
CDR3 length: 15
CDR3 DNA: TGTGCCAGCAGCTTTTTGGGGCCTCGGAACAATGAGCAGTTCTTC
CDR3 protein: CASSFLGPRNNEQFF

clone size: NA
J gene: TRBJ1-1
V gene: TRBV7-9
D gene: NA
CDR3 length: 15
CDR3 DNA: TGTGCCAGCAGCTTCTCCACTACCTATTCTATAGAAGCTTTCTTT
CDR3 protein: CASSFSTTYSIEAFF

clone size: NA
J gene: TRBJ2-7
V gene: TRBV18
D gene: NA
CDR3 length: 16
CDR3 DNA: TGTGCCAGCTCACCGACAGCGGCGGGGCACTCCTACGAGCAGTACTTC
CDR3 protein: CASSPTAAGHSYEQYF

clone size: NA
J gene: TRBJ1-4
V gene: TRBV4-2
D gene: TRBD1
CDR3 length: 19
CDR3 DNA: TGTGCCAGCAGCCAAGCCGTGCGGGCAGGGGGCAGGAGGGGTGAAAAACTGTTTTTT
CDR3 protein: CASSQAVRAGGRRGEKLFF

clone size: NA
J gene: TRBJ2-5
V gene: TRBV6-1
D gene: NA
CDR3 length: 13
CDR3 DNA: TGTGCCAGCAGTGAAGCCGAGGGTCAGACCCAGTACTTC
CDR3 protein: CASSEAEGQTQYF

clone size: NA
J gene: TRBJ1-2
V gene: TRBV5-1
D gene: NA
CDR3 length: 17
CDR3 DNA: TGCGCCAGCAGCTTCTCTTATTCTAGACCCCCTAACTATGGCTACACCTTC
CDR3 protein: CASSFSYSRPPNYGYTF

clone size: NA
J gene: TRBJ2-3
V gene: TRBV7-7
D gene: TRBD1
CDR3 length: 16
CDR3 DNA: TGTGCTAGCAGCCCGGGACAGGCACGAGGGGCAGATACGCAGTATTTT
CDR3 protein: CASSPGQARGADTQYF

clone size: NA
J gene: TRBJ2-1
V gene: TRBV4-2
D gene: NA
CDR3 length: 16
CDR3 DNA: TGTGCCAGCAGCCAAGAATCTAGCGCATCATACAATGAGCAGTTCTTC
CDR3 protein: CASSQESSASYNEQFF